This TCR beta chain was sequenced in a study of long-term antiretroviral therapy in people with HIV. Study-wide points: Increased diversity was seen after ART, yet it remained lower than in transplant donor controls. Across all time points, the repertoire was dominated by clones that expanded before ART.

As to this clone: Its antigen is still unknown.

Germline V gene sequence: CDR1 SGHRS, CDR2 YFSETQ. The CDR3 has 14 amino acids. V gave up 7 bases and J gave up 4 bases; unmatched junction bases: 9. The run of the v3.0 immunoSEQ assay was at survey level. TCRdb keeps only in-frame clones here, not all; method: immunoSEQ multiplex PCR. The sample has 11,000 to 15,000 clones, roughly 84% seen once; the top ten hold over 6%. The clonotype originates from a man aged 30 to 45 with HIV. Sample: unsorted PBMCs, taken 0.4 years after starting antiretroviral therapy. This chain uses TRBV5-1 with TRBJ2-3; the match to TRBD1 covers 7 bases. Here the CDR3 DNA reads TGCGCCAGCGGACAGGCGGATGGATCAGATACGCAGTATTTT. This sequence encodes CASGQADGSDTQYF.